The 25 T cell receptor beta chains presented below share a single source sample, sequenced in a study of blood T cell repertoires in COVID-19. TCRdb's copy holds only in-frame clones and misses some; the assay was immunoSEQ multiplex PCR. This repertoire shows about 330,000 clones, under 95% found once; its top ten account for around 18%. The sample comprised PBMCs or T cells enriched from blood (not recorded which). Every receptor here comes from a woman in her twenties or thirties who had recovered from COVID-19.

J is TRBJ2-5 and V is TRBV5-6, with a possible D match to TRBD2 (6 bases). Per germline, CDR1 SGHDT and CDR2 YYEEEE. CDR3 length: 15 amino acids. V lost 6 bases to trimming and J lost 0 bases, with 15 bases between them. This CDR3 is CASISRGEYQETQYF. The CDR3 bases are TGTGCCAGCATCTCCCGCGGGGAGTACCAAGAGACCCAGTACTTC.

CDR3 sequence reads: CASSLRGGLTSSSYNEQFF. CDR3 DNA sequence: TGTGCCAGCAGTTTACGGGGGGGTCTTACCTCAAGCTCCTACAATGAGCAGTTCTTC. V usage is TRBV28 and J usage is TRBJ2-1; 8 bases align to TRBD2. The V gene end was trimmed by 2 bases and the J gene end by 0 bases; junction bases not matched to a gene: 12. Looked up from germline, CDR1 is MDHEN and CDR2 is SYDVKM. There are 19 residues in the CDR3.

The genes are TRBV5-4 and TRBJ1-2, with D unresolved. The CDR3 is 14 residues long. In germline, CDR1 is SGHNT, CDR2 YYREEE (reference sequence). Trimming shortened V by 2 bases and J by 0 bases, and 8 bases separated the two germline ends. The CDR3 DNA sequence: TGTGCCAGCAGCTTATTTGGAGCTAACTATGGCTACACCTTC. This encodes CASSLFGANYGYTF.

The chain joins TRBV5-8 to TRBJ2-5, with D unclear. V lost 0 bases to trimming and J lost 5 bases, with 11 bases between them. This CDR3 is 14 amino acids long. Germline CDR1 and CDR2: SGHTS and YDEGEE. The CDR3 is CASSLAERPETQYF. The CDR3 nucleotides read TGTGCCAGCAGCTTGGCAGAGCGACCCGAGACCCAGTACTTC.

CDR3 in amino acids: CASSLAGVRTGELFF. The CDR3 DNA is TGTGCCAGCAGCTTAGCGGGAGTACGGACCGGGGAGCTGTTTTTT. The chain is built from TRBV7-2 and TRBJ2-2; maybe TRBD2 (5 bases). This CDR3 is 15 amino acids long. Germline values: CDR1 SGHTA, CDR2 FQGNSA. Trimming removed 0 bases from V and 5 bases from J, with 10 bases in between.

The chain employs TRBV12-5 and TRBJ1-2, with D uncertain. The V and J ends lost 5 bases and 5 bases respectively, with 9 bases between them. Germline V lookup: CDR1 LGHNT, CDR2 FRNRAP. CDR3 size: 12 residues. The CDR3 DNA is TGTGCTAGTGGTCAGCCGGGATATGGCTACACCTTC. Translated, it gives CASGQPGYGYTF. Drawing the rest from reference TRBV12-5 and TRBJ1-2, the complete variable domain is DARVTQTPRHKVTEMGQEVTMRCQPILGHNTVFWYRQTMMQGLELLAYFRNRAPLDDSGMPKDRFSAEMPDATLATLKIQPSEPRDSAVYFCASGQPGYGYTFGSGTRLTVV.

V and J are TRBV18 and TRBJ1-1; 7 bases are shared with TRBD1. The CDR3 runs 14 residues. Per the germline V gene, CDR1 is KGHSH and CDR2 is LQKENI. V shed 5 bases, J shed 6 bases, and the junction held 9 bases outside the gene matches. The CDR3 DNA reads as TGTGCCAGCTCATCGACAGGGAGCCGACCTGAAGCTTTCTTT. Amino acids: CASSSTGSRPEAFF.

This chain links TRBV28 with TRBJ2-2, with 8 nucleotides matching TRBD2. This CDR3 contains 11 residues. V lost 11 bases, J lost 4 bases, and 0 bases stayed unmatched. Germline V gene sequence: CDR1 MDHEN, CDR2 SYDVKM. CDR3 nucleotides: TGTGCCGCGGGAGGCACCGGGGAGCTGTTTTTT. It codes for CAAGGTGELFF.

The chain carries TRBV5-6 and TRBJ2-3; TRBD2 matches at 10 bases. The length of the CDR3 is 17 residues. Trimming at V came to 4 bases and at J to 2 bases, leaving 10 bases not matched to a gene. CDR1 and CDR2 from the germline V gene are SGHDT and YYEEEE. The CDR3 sequence: CASSPFLAGDYTDTQYF. The CDR3 DNA reads as TGTGCCAGCAGCCCTTTCCTAGCGGGGGACTACACAGATACGCAGTATTTT. The whole variable domain, remainder taken from reference TRBV5-6 and TRBJ2-3, is DAGVTQSPTHLIKTRGQQVTLRCSPKSGHDTVSWYQQALGQGPQFIFQYYEEEERQRGNFPDRFSGHQFPNYSSELNVNALLLGDSALYLCASSPFLAGDYTDTQYFGPGTRLTVL.

This chain uses TRBV7-9 with TRBJ2-7, with TRBD1 matching over 8 bases. Germline-derived CDR1 and CDR2 are SEHNR and FQNEAQ (reference sequence). The CDR3 totals 13 residues. Unmatched junction bases numbered 7, after V lost 11 bases and J lost 1 base. In DNA, the CDR3 is TGTGCCTCGAGGACAGGGACTTCCTACGAGCAGTACTTC. Its translation is CASRTGTSYEQYF. The whole variable domain, remainder taken from reference TRBV7-9 and TRBJ2-7, is DTGVSQNPRHKITKRGQNVTFRCDPISEHNRLYWYRQTLGQGPEFLTYFQNEAQLEKSRLLSDRFSAERPKGSFSTLEIQRTEQGDSAMYLCASRTGTSYEQYFGPGTRLTVT.

The rearrangement links TRBV7-2 to TRBJ2-3; possible D gene TRBD1, 5 bases. The CDR3 length is 15 residues. V lost 2 bases, J lost 7 bases, and 16 bases lay in between. CDR1 is SGHTA, CDR2 FQGNSA, per germline. The CDR3 reads CASSLKGSPRNTQYF. CDR3 sequence (DNA): TGTGCCAGCAGCTTAAAGGGGTCCCCCCGAAATACGCAGTATTTT.

DNA for the CDR3: TGTGCCACCTCTCCAGGGGACACAGATACGCAGTATTTT. Protein product: CATSPGDTDTQYF. The chain links TRBV24-1 to TRBJ2-3, with a tentative D call TRBD1 (6 bases). CDR3 length: 13 amino acids. Deletions cut 9 bases from V and 2 bases from J, with 11 bases between. From germline, CDR1 is KGHDR and CDR2 SFDVKD.

CDR3 bases: TGTGCCAGCAGCTTAGATCTTGACCGGGAGGGCCTAGGTGAGACCCAGTACTTC. Protein product: CASSLDLDREGLGETQYF. The chain carries TRBV11-2 and TRBJ2-5; TRBD2 agrees at 8 bases. This CDR3 region has 18 residues. CDR1 is SGHAT, CDR2 FQNNGV, per germline. The V segment lost 0 bases and the J segment 5 bases; nucleotides outside the gene matches: 14.

V is TRBV13 and J is TRBJ2-7; possible D gene TRBD2, 6 bases. From germline, CDR1 is PRHDT and CDR2 FYEKMQ (reference sequence). The CDR3 is 15 amino acids. Trimming took off 2 bases at V and 0 bases at J, with 11 bases between the two ends. The CDR3 region is CASSLWGESSYEQYF. The CDR3 DNA is TGTGCCAGCAGCTTATGGGGGGAGAGCTCCTACGAGCAGTACTTC.

The rearrangement joins TRBV19 to TRBJ1-3, with TRBD1 matching over 8 bases. This CDR3 has 17 residues. Germline CDR1 is LNHDA and CDR2 is SQIVND (reference sequence). V lost 4 bases, J lost 0 bases, and 8 bases stayed unmatched. The CDR3 sequence: CASSTWTGPISGNTIYF. The DNA for the CDR3 is TGTGCCAGTAGTACCTGGACAGGGCCAATCTCTGGAAACACCATATATTTT.

The CDR3: CASSDLHSQAFF. CDR3 nucleotides: TGTGCCAGCAGTGATCTTCACAGTCAAGCTTTCTTT. This chain links TRBV6-4 with TRBJ1-1, with D hard to call. This CDR3 spans 12 amino acids. Germline CDR1 MRHNA, CDR2 SNTAGT. V lost 3 bases and J 9 bases, leaving 11 bases between the germline ends.

This chain uses TRBV4-1 with TRBJ2-2, with a possible D match to TRBD1 (5 bases). V dropped 0 bases and J dropped 4 bases, with 12 bases sitting between them. Germline CDR1 is MGHRA and CDR2 is YSYEKL. This CDR3 spans 16 amino acids. CDR3 loop: CASSQEVRQFTGELFF. CDR3 sequence (DNA): TGCGCCAGCAGCCAAGAAGTACGACAGTTCACCGGGGAGCTGTTTTTT.

The V call is TRBV27, the J call TRBJ1-4; 9 bases match TRBD1. CDR3 length equals 16 residues. Germline V gives CDR1 MNHEY, CDR2 SMNVEV (reference sequence). V dropped 4 bases and J dropped 1; count of bases not matched to a gene: 4. This CDR3 is CASSSTGGGTNEKLFF. The CDR3 coding sequence is TGTGCCAGCAGTTCCACAGGGGGCGGAACTAATGAAAAACTGTTTTTT.

The genes are TRBV3-1 (or the pseudogene TRBV3-2) and TRBJ1-2; 11 bases agree with TRBD1. J was trimmed by 7 bases and V by 1 base; bases with no gene match: 5. The CDR3 consists of 15 residues. Germline V CDR1 and CDR2: LGHDT, YNNKEL (reference sequence). The CDR3 loop is CASSQAGQGGSGYTF. The CDR3 DNA follows: TGTGCCAGCAGCCAAGCGGGACAGGGGGGGAGTGGCTACACCTTC.

The genes are TRBV4-2 and TRBJ2-1; D gene unclear. Germline CDR1 is LGHNA and CDR2 is YNFKEQ. V was trimmed by 1 base and J by 4 bases, leaving 14 bases between them. CDR3 length equals 16 residues. The CDR3 DNA is TGTGCCAGCAGCCAAGTAGTAGCCTCGTCTTACAATGAGCAGTTCTTC. This gives the protein CASSQVVASSYNEQFF.

This chain uses TRBV27 with TRBJ2-1, with 7 bases lining up with TRBD2. Germline V gene lookup returns CDR1 MNHEY and CDR2 SMNVEV (reference sequence). Unmatched junction bases numbered 1, after V lost 2 bases and J lost 6 bases. The CDR3 contains 13 residues. The CDR3 is CASSLAGVNEQFF. CDR3 nucleotides: TGTGCCAGCAGTTTAGCGGGAGTCAATGAGCAGTTCTTC.

This clone has only one observation. The CDR3 loop is CASSPLGQGAGNTIYF. CDR3 in DNA: TGTGCCAGCAGCCCCCTGGGGCAGGGGGCTGGAAACACCATATATTTT. The gene calls are TRBV14 and TRBJ1-3; 7 bases fit TRBD1. The CDR3 is 16 residues long. The germline V gene has CDR1 SGHDN and CDR2 FVKESK. Trimming took 4 bases from V and 2 from J; bases not matched to a gene: 8.

The genes are TRBV7-2 and TRBJ2-1; 10 bases align to TRBD2. The CDR3 length is 17 residues. Germline trimming cut 0 bases from V and 0 bases from J; bases unmatched to any gene: 2. Germline-derived CDR1 and CDR2 are SGHTA and FQGNSA. This chain's CDR3 is CASSLAPSGSSYNEQFF. The CDR3 DNA is TGTGCCAGCAGCTTAGCCCCTAGCGGGAGCTCCTACAATGAGCAGTTCTTC.

The V and J genes are TRBV11-2 and TRBJ1-2; 8 bases line up with TRBD1. The germline CDR1 and CDR2 sequences are SGHAT and FQNNGV. V shed 0 bases and J 13 bases; nucleotides not matched to a gene: 7. The CDR3 extends over 13 amino acids. The CDR3 region has the DNA TGTGCCAGCAGCTTAGAAGGACAGGGCTCACTCACCTTC. It translates to CASSLEGQGSLTF. Combining the CDR3 with reference TRBV11-2 and TRBJ1-2 gives the whole variable domain EAGVAQSPRYKIIEKRQSVAFWCNPISGHATLYWYQQILGQGPKLLIQFQNNGVVDDSQLPKDRFSAERLKGVDSTLKIQPAKLEDSAVYLCASSLEGQGSLTFGSGTRLTVV.

The genes are TRBV18 and TRBJ1-1; D is unclear. The CDR3 sequence is 15 residues long. V lost 0 bases and J lost 0, with 8 bases in between. Germline assignment: CDR1 KGHSH and CDR2 LQKENI. CDR3 bases: TGTGCCAGCTCACCACCTGGCAGAATGAACACTGAAGCTTTCTTT. Its translation is CASSPPGRMNTEAFF.